This entry lists 26 T cell receptor beta chains sequenced from one sample in a study of blood T cell repertoires in COVID-19. TCRdb keeps only in-frame clones here, not all; method: immunoSEQ multiplex PCR. There are over 80,000 clones in the sample; 70% to 90% occur only once, and approximately 8.9% lies in the top ten. The sample taken for sequencing was peripheral blood. All receptors derive from a man aged 50 to 60 with acute or convalescent COVID-19.

By share, this clone counts as medium-sized (0.01 to 0.1%). The gene calls are TRBV18 and TRBJ2-3; D not resolved. V lost 6 bases to trimming and J lost 0 bases, with 7 bases between them. Germline loops: CDR1 KGHSH, CDR2 LQKENI. CDR3 length: 13 residues. The CDR3: CASSPPSTDTQYF. CDR3 DNA sequence: TGTGCCAGCTCCCCCCCTAGCACAGATACGCAGTATTTT.

The chain carries TRBV30 and TRBJ1-6; weak D call: TRBD1 (5 bases). Germline assignment: CDR1 GTSNPN and CDR2 SVGIG (reference sequence). V was shortened by 5 bases and J by 14 bases, with 16 bases between the two germline ends. The CDR3 totals 12 residues. In DNA form, the CDR3 reads TGTGCCTGGGCCAGGGAAGGAAGATCCCTCCACTTT. It codes for CAWAREGRSLHF.

This rearrangement joins TRBV6-5 to TRBJ1-1; 7 positions agree with TRBD1. The trim removed 2 bases at V and 1 base at J, leaving 4 bases unmatched. Germline V gives CDR1 MNHEY, CDR2 SVGAGI. CDR3 length: 15 residues. The CDR3 nucleotides are TGTGCCAGCAGTTACCGAGGGACAGCGAACACTGAAGCTTTCTTT. It yields the protein CASSYRGTANTEAFF.

The V call is TRBV5-1, the J call TRBJ2-5; 14 bases map to TRBD2. The CDR3 is 16 residues long. Per germline, CDR1 SGHRS and CDR2 YFSETQ. V dropped 3 bases and J dropped 1; count of bases not matched to a gene: 2. The CDR3 nucleotides are TGCGCCAGCAGCTCGGGACTAGCGGGGGTCCAAGAGACCCAGTACTTC. Encoded protein: CASSSGLAGVQETQYF.

The J gene is TRBJ1-4, the V gene TRBV9; D not resolved. V lost 4 bases to trimming and J lost 4 bases, with 20 bases between them. The CDR3 spans 17 residues. CDR1 is SGDLS, CDR2 YYNGEE, per germline. For the CDR3, the DNA is TGTGCCAGCAGCCCCGCAATTGGAGGGTCTGGTAATGAAAAACTGTTTTTT. It yields the protein CASSPAIGGSGNEKLFF.

This sequence joins TRBV30 and TRBJ2-1; TRBD2 aligns across 7 bases. The CDR3 sequence is 13 residues long. With V trimmed by 0 bases and J by 4 bases, 0 bases remained unmatched. Looked up from germline, CDR1 is GTSNPN and CDR2 is SVGIG (reference sequence). CDR3 region: CAWSVGGYNEQFF. CDR3 coding DNA: TGTGCCTGGAGTGTCGGGGGGTACAATGAGCAGTTCTTC.

J is TRBJ2-5 and V is TRBV5-6; D is undetermined. CDR3 length: 11 amino acids. Germline CDR1 SGHDT, CDR2 YYEEEE. V lost 1 base, J lost 5 bases, and 3 bases lay in between. CDR3 residues: CASSLRETQYF. For the CDR3, the DNA is TGTGCCAGCAGCTTGCGTGAGACCCAGTACTTC.

The V and J genes are TRBV11-1 and TRBJ1-2; 7 positions match TRBD1. Trimming at V came to 5 bases and at J to 2 bases, leaving 5 bases not matched to a gene. From germline, CDR1 is SGHAT and CDR2 FQDESV (reference sequence). The CDR3 sequence is 14 residues long. DNA for the CDR3: TGTGCCAGCAGCCAGGGACAGCTAAACTATGGCTACACCTTC. Protein product: CASSQGQLNYGYTF.

This clone was seen just once. This chain uses TRBV7-2 with TRBJ1-5; unclear D gene. Trimming stripped 6 bases from V and 4 bases from J, with 7 bases between. The CDR3 is 12 residues long. CDR1 and CDR2 (germline): SGHTA, FQGNSA. CDR3 bases: TGTGCCAGCAGTTTTAATAATCAGCCCCAGCATTTT. Translation gives CASSFNNQPQHF.

This clone occurred once. This chain uses TRBV21-1 with TRBJ1-1. TRBV21-1 is annotated as a pseudogene. This CDR3 is 16 amino acids long. The CDR3 protein is CASNGRSGSGGTEAFF. CDR3 DNA: TGTGCCAGCAACGGTCGATCAGGGTCGGGGGGCACTGAAGCTTTCTTT.

V is TRBV5-1 and J is TRBJ2-1, with 10 bases that match TRBD2. V shed 0 bases and J 8 bases; nucleotides not matched to a gene: 5. The CDR3 covers 15 residues. Germline lookup yields CDR1 SGHRS and CDR2 YFSETQ. CDR3 amino acids: CASSLVLAGGDEQFF. CDR3 nucleotides: TGCGCCAGCAGCTTGGTATTAGCGGGGGGCGATGAGCAGTTCTTC. Together with reference TRBV5-1 and TRBJ2-1, the CDR3 gives the full variable domain: KAGVTQTPRYLIKTRGQQVTLSCSPISGHRSVSWYQQTPGQGLQFLFEYFSETQRNKGNFPGRFSGRQFSNSRSEMNVSTLELGDSALYLCASSLVLAGGDEQFFGPGTRLTVL.

The rearrangement links TRBV7-6 to TRBJ1-4; 9 nucleotides align to TRBD1. Germline V gene data show CDR1 as SGHVS and CDR2 as FNYEAQ. CDR3 length equals 17 residues. V shed 0 bases and J 0 bases; nucleotides not matched to a gene: 2. CDR3 in DNA: TGTGCCAGCAGCTTAGCGACAGGGGGAACAACTAATGAAAAACTGTTTTTT. Amino acid sequence: CASSLATGGTTNEKLFF.

The chain uses TRBV19 and TRBJ2-5; 9 bases match TRBD1. The germline V gene encodes CDR1 LNHDA and CDR2 SQIVND (reference sequence). The CDR3 sequence is 15 residues long. V shed 6 bases, J shed 4 bases, and the junction held 9 bases outside the gene matches. The CDR3 DNA sequence: TGTGCCAGTAGAAAGGACAGGGGCTGGGTAGAGACCCAGTACTTC. Translating it yields CASRKDRGWVETQYF.

V is TRBV24-1 and J is TRBJ1-2, with 7 nucleotides matching TRBD1. CDR3 length equals 14 residues. V lost 2 bases and J lost 6; bases outside the gene matches: 5. Germline V lookup: CDR1 KGHDR, CDR2 SFDVKD. In nucleotides, the CDR3 is TGTGCCACCAGTGATTGGGACAGTAAGCATGGCTACACCTTC. Residues: CATSDWDSKHGYTF.

The chain combines TRBV2 with TRBJ2-3; TRBD1 is a possible D gene (5 bases). Per germline, CDR1 SNHLY and CDR2 FYNNEI. Trimming removed 2 bases from V and 0 bases from J, with 9 bases in between. This CDR3 is 15 amino acids long. For the CDR3, the DNA is TGTGCCAGCAGTGAACGGACACCTAGCACAGATACGCAGTATTTT. Translating it yields CASSERTPSTDTQYF.

The CDR3, as DNA: TGTGCCGCCTACGGACAGGGTAATTCACCCCTCCACTTT. It yields the protein CAAYGQGNSPLHF. The chain employs TRBV21-1 and TRBJ1-6; the D segment call TRBD1 is taken from the table without a DNA check. TRBV21-1 corresponds to a pseudogene. This CDR3 comprises 13 residues.

The chain is built from TRBV19 and TRBJ2-3; 7 nucleotides align to TRBD1. The CDR3 totals 15 residues. V lost 9 bases to trimming and J lost 10 bases; unmatched junction nucleotides: 19. Germline CDR1 and CDR2: LNHDA and SQIVND (reference sequence). The DNA for the CDR3 is TGTGCCAGACCCATTTCCGGGACAGCTCTTTCAGCGCAGTATTTT. As protein: CARPISGTALSAQYF.

The V call is TRBV4-1, the J call TRBJ2-1, with 7 bases aligning to TRBD1. CDR1 and CDR2 (germline): MGHRA, YSYEKL. This CDR3 region has 13 residues. Unmatched junction bases numbered 8, after V lost 5 bases and J lost 10 bases. The CDR3 protein is CASSFLQGSEQFF. CDR3 nucleotide sequence: TGCGCCAGCAGCTTTCTACAGGGGAGCGAGCAGTTCTTC.

The chain links TRBV19 to TRBJ2-1; 11 bases are shared with TRBD2. With V trimmed by 9 bases and J by 0 bases, 10 bases remained unmatched. The CDR3 has 17 amino acids. Germline V gene sequence: CDR1 LNHDA, CDR2 SQIVND (reference sequence). Written as DNA, the CDR3 is TGTGCCAGCGCCTACGGGACTAGCGGTCGCTCCTACAATGAGCAGTTCTTC. It yields the protein CASAYGTSGRSYNEQFF.

The chain joins TRBV28 to TRBJ1-3; no firm D call. CDR1 is MDHEN and CDR2 is SYDVKM in the germline V gene. The CDR3 totals 12 residues. Trimming took off 5 bases at V and 5 bases at J, with 7 bases between the two ends. CDR3 loop: CASSTVRNTIYF. The CDR3 nucleotides are TGTGCCAGCAGTACGGTGCGAAACACCATATATTTT.

The chain has TRBV5-1 and TRBJ1-2, with a tentative D call TRBD1 (6 bases). Germline values: CDR1 SGHRS, CDR2 YFSETQ. The CDR3 extends over 14 amino acids. V shed 1 base and J shed 6 bases, with 13 bases lying between them. The CDR3 bases are TGCGCCAGCAGCTTGAATCAGGGGCGGGATGGCTACACCTTC. Translated, it gives CASSLNQGRDGYTF.

This rearrangement joins TRBV15 to TRBJ2-2; 9 bases are a match to TRBD2. Germline values: CDR1 LNHNV, CDR2 YYDKDF (reference sequence). The CDR3 sequence is 16 residues long. The V gene end was trimmed by 1 base and the J gene end by 7 bases; junction bases not matched to a gene: 7. As DNA, the CDR3 is TGTGCCACCAGCAGAGTGCGGGGGGGCCGGAACGGGGAGCTGTTTTTT. This gives the protein CATSRVRGGRNGELFF.

Written as DNA, the CDR3 is TGTGCCAGCCGCCAGCAGGGTCGAAGGGAGCTGTTTTTT. Translating it yields CASRQQGRRELFF. This rearrangement joins TRBV2 to TRBJ2-2, with a possible D match to TRBD1 (5 bases). Germline V gene sequence: CDR1 SNHLY, CDR2 FYNNEI. Trimming removed 8 bases from V and 9 bases from J, with 16 bases in between. The CDR3 totals 13 residues.

This clone appeared a single time. V is TRBV19 and J is TRBJ2-1; 11 bases map to TRBD2. This CDR3 has 16 amino acids. Trimming removed 4 bases from V and 4 bases from J; junction bases left unmatched: 6. Germline V gene data show CDR1 as LNHDA and CDR2 as SQIVND (reference sequence). The CDR3 DNA is TGTGCCAGTAGTACGGCCGGGACTAGCGGTTACAATGAGCAGTTCTTC. As protein: CASSTAGTSGYNEQFF.

This sequence joins TRBV10-3 and TRBJ2-7; 12 bases match TRBD2. The CDR3 loop spans 15 amino acids. V dropped 7 bases and J dropped 4; count of bases not matched to a gene: 8. From germline, CDR1 is ENHRY and CDR2 SYGVKD. The CDR3 loop reads CAITSGLAGFYEQYF. CDR3 in DNA: TGTGCCATCACCTCAGGACTAGCGGGGTTTTACGAGCAGTACTTC.

The CDR3 DNA follows: TGTGCCAGCAGTCAGCCAGGGACGCAGTATTTT. Encoded protein: CASSQPGTQYF. The chain couples TRBV2 to TRBJ2-3; D might be TRBD1 (5 bases). Germline CDR1 is SNHLY and CDR2 is FYNNEI. The CDR3 is 11 amino acids. Trimming stripped 5 bases from V and 9 bases from J, with 9 bases between.